The rows below give T cell receptor beta chains drawn from one sample of a study of molecular identifiers for immune sequencing clone quantification. TCRdb recomputed calls from the PCR reads with MiXCR, one row per CDR3 protein. The repertoire holds more than 550,000 distinct CDR3 sequences, with around 25% as singletons. The sample consisted of naive CD8+ T cells from blood, with Jurkat cell RNA spiked in. All receptors derive from a human donor in good health. Some libraries in this study had Jurkat cell RNA spiked in. Each CDR3 is given with its conserved first and last residue. Each record gives: D gene, clone size, J gene, V gene, CDR3 protein, CDR3 DNA. D genes are given only for firm matches. Not all rows give a size; the values are once, few, many and, for expanded clones, a class.

d_call: NA
clone_size: many
j_call: TRBJ2-3
v_call: TRBV11-2
cdr3_aa: CASSPWGDTQYF
cdr3_nt: TGTGCCAGCAGCCCCTGGGGTGATACGCAGTATTTT

d_call: TRBD2
clone_size: few
j_call: TRBJ2-4
v_call: TRBV19
cdr3_aa: CASSLGLAGGYAKNIQYF
cdr3_nt: TGTGCCAGTAGTTTAGGACTAGCGGGAGGGTATGCCAAAAACATTCAGTACTTC

d_call: NA
clone_size: NA
j_call: TRBJ1-6
v_call: TRBV19
cdr3_aa: CATTGTLGSPLHF
cdr3_nt: TGTGCCACCACCGGGACACTCGGTTCACCCCTCCACTTT

d_call: TRBD1
clone_size: NA
j_call: TRBJ1-1
v_call: TRBV4-1
cdr3_aa: CASSQMTGGTEAFF
cdr3_nt: TGCGCCAGCAGCCAAATGACAGGGGGGACTGAAGCTTTCTTT

d_call: NA
clone_size: NA
j_call: TRBJ2-7
v_call: TRBV10-1
cdr3_aa: CASSGGPLSSYEQYF
cdr3_nt: TGCGCCAGCAGTGGTGGGCCCCTTTCCTCCTACGAGCAGTACTTC

d_call: NA
clone_size: NA
j_call: TRBJ2-2
v_call: TRBV2
cdr3_aa: CASSESTGWNTGELFF
cdr3_nt: TGTGCCAGCAGCGAGTCAACAGGGTGGAACACCGGGGAGCTGTTTTTT

d_call: NA
clone_size: few
j_call: TRBJ1-2
v_call: TRBV14
cdr3_aa: CASSHVTRTEANYGYTF
cdr3_nt: TGTGCCAGCAGCCATGTCACGAGGACAGAAGCTAACTATGGCTACACCTTC

d_call: NA
clone_size: many
j_call: TRBJ2-7
v_call: TRBV4-3
cdr3_aa: CASSQDWLVGTYEQYF
cdr3_nt: TGCGCCAGCAGCCAAGATTGGCTGGTAGGGACCTACGAGCAGTACTTC

d_call: NA
clone_size: many
j_call: TRBJ2-7
v_call: TRBV12-3/TRBV12-4
cdr3_aa: CASSLERSYEQYF
cdr3_nt: TGTGCCAGCAGTTTAGAGCGGAGCTACGAGCAGTACTTC

d_call: TRBD1
clone_size: many
j_call: TRBJ2-5
v_call: TRBV2
cdr3_aa: CASSSTHRGQETQYF
cdr3_nt: TGTGCCAGCAGTTCCACACACAGGGGACAAGAGACCCAGTACTTC

d_call: NA
clone_size: NA
j_call: TRBJ2-2
v_call: TRBV19
cdr3_aa: CASGILHGGELFF
cdr3_nt: TGTGCCAGTGGTATCCTCCATGGGGGGGAGCTGTTTTTT

d_call: NA
clone_size: many
j_call: TRBJ2-7
v_call: TRBV4-1
cdr3_aa: CASSQDRGEEQYF
cdr3_nt: TGCGCCAGCAGCCAAGATAGAGGGGAGGAGCAGTACTTC

d_call: TRBD1
clone_size: few
j_call: TRBJ2-7
v_call: TRBV6-2/TRBV6-3
cdr3_aa: CASSYDIQGETYEQYF
cdr3_nt: TGTGCCAGCAGTTACGACATCCAGGGGGAGACCTACGAGCAGTACTTC

d_call: NA
clone_size: NA
j_call: TRBJ2-1
v_call: TRBV29-1
cdr3_aa: CSVDGTYLSSYNEQFF
cdr3_nt: TGCAGCGTTGATGGGACGTACTTAAGCTCCTACAATGAGCAGTTCTTC

d_call: NA
clone_size: NA
j_call: TRBJ1-1
v_call: TRBV6-5
cdr3_aa: CASSYSIVGQVDTEAFF
cdr3_nt: TGTGCCAGCAGTTACTCAATTGTCGGGCAGGTCGACACTGAAGCTTTCTTT

d_call: NA
clone_size: NA
j_call: TRBJ2-2
v_call: TRBV4-2
cdr3_aa: CASSLPSEVGTGELFF
cdr3_nt: TGTGCCAGCAGCCTCCCTAGCGAGGTTGGCACCGGGGAGCTGTTTTTT

d_call: TRBD1
clone_size: NA
j_call: TRBJ2-1
v_call: TRBV4-2
cdr3_aa: CASSQEDRGPYNEEFF
cdr3_nt: TGTGCCAGCAGCCAGGAAGACAGGGGACCCTACAATGAGGAGTTCTTC

d_call: NA
clone_size: NA
j_call: TRBJ2-3
v_call: TRBV6-2/TRBV6-3
cdr3_aa: CASSYSSQRSSTDTQYF
cdr3_nt: TGTGCCAGCAGTTATTCTTCCCAGCGGTCTAGCACAGATACGCAGTATTTT

d_call: NA
clone_size: few
j_call: TRBJ2-7
v_call: TRBV9
cdr3_aa: CASSVVDGTSYEQYF
cdr3_nt: TGTGCCAGCAGCGTAGTTGACGGGACCTCCTACGAGCAGTACTTC

d_call: NA
clone_size: many
j_call: TRBJ2-2
v_call: TRBV27
cdr3_aa: CASSPQRVRETGELFF
cdr3_nt: TGTGCCAGCAGTCCTCAACGCGTGCGGGAAACCGGGGAGCTGTTTTTT

d_call: NA
clone_size: NA
j_call: TRBJ1-6
v_call: TRBV7-9
cdr3_aa: CATTSSPLHF
cdr3_nt: TGTGCCACCACTTCTTCACCCCTCCACTTT

d_call: NA
clone_size: few
j_call: TRBJ1-1
v_call: TRBV14
cdr3_aa: CASSLQDGLGAFF
cdr3_nt: TGTGCCAGCAGCCTTCAGGACGGTCTAGGAGCTTTCTTT

d_call: NA
clone_size: many
j_call: TRBJ2-7
v_call: TRBV4-1
cdr3_aa: CASSLWKGLGYEQYF
cdr3_nt: TGCGCCAGCAGTCTTTGGAAGGGGCTCGGGTACGAGCAGTACTTC